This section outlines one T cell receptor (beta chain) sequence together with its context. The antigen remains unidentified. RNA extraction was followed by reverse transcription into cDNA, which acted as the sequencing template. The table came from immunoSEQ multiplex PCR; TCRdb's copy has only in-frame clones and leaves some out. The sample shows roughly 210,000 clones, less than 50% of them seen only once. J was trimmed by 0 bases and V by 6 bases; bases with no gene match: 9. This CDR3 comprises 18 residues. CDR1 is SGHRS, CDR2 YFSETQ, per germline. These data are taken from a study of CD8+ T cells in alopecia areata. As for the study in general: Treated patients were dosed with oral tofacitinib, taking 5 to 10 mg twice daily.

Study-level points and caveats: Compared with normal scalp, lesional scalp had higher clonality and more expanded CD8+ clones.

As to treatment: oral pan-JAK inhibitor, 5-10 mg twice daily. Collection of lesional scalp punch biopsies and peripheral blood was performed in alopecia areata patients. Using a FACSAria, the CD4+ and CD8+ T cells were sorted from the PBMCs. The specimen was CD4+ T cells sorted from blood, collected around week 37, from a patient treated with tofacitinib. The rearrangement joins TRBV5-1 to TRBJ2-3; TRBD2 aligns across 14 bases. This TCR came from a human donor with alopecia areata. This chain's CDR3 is CASKLGLAGVGSTDTQYF. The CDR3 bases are TGCGCCAGCAAACTGGGACTAGCGGGAGTAGGGAGCACAGATACGCAGTATTTT.